Below, 25 T cell receptor beta chains from the same sample are listed, as sequenced in a study of cytomegalovirus exposure and HLA in healthy donors. The PCR made use of 60 Vbeta and 13 Jbeta primers. Measured with immunoSEQ multiplex PCR; TCRdb has only the in-frame clones, and not every one. The data show some 90,000 clones, with about 80% seen just once and about a tenth held by the top ten. The sequencing input was PBMCs. These receptors came from a human donor in good health.

This clone appeared a single time. The chain is built from TRBV6-6 and TRBJ1-1, with TRBD1 matching over 8 bases. The CDR3 is 13 residues long. Germline V gene lookup returns CDR1 MNHNY and CDR2 SVGAGI (reference sequence). Losses at the gene ends were 6 bases for V and 4 bases for J; bases not matched to a gene: 4. The CDR3 spells CASRDREGTEAFF. As DNA, the CDR3 is TGTGCCAGCAGGGACAGGGAAGGCACTGAAGCTTTCTTT.

The chain employs TRBV7-9 and TRBJ2-3; D is unclear. Between the trimmed V and J ends, which lost 4 bases and 1 base, there was a span of 21 bases. Germline CDR1 is SEHNR and CDR2 is FQNEAQ (reference sequence). This CDR3 has 18 residues. CDR3 nucleotide sequence: TGTGCCAGCAGCTCAGCTTTCGGCCAAAACAGACGCACAGATACGCAGTATTTT. Protein: CASSSAFGQNRRTDTQYF. Together with reference TRBV7-9 and TRBJ2-3, the CDR3 gives the full variable domain: DTGVSQNPRHKITKRGQNVTFRCDPISEHNRLYWYRQTLGQGPEFLTYFQNEAQLEKSRLLSDRFSAERPKGSFSTLEIQRTEQGDSAMYLCASSSAFGQNRRTDTQYFGPGTRLTVL.

The rearrangement links TRBV7-7 to TRBJ2-3; perhaps TRBD2 as D (5 bases). The CDR3 has 15 residues. Between the trimmed V and J ends, which lost 3 bases and 0 bases, there was a span of 10 bases. Germline CDR1 is SSHAT and CDR2 is FNYEAQ (reference sequence). This CDR3 reads CASSFGGPSTDTQYF. The DNA for the CDR3 is TGTGCCAGCAGCTTCGGCGGGCCTAGCACAGATACGCAGTATTTT.

The rearrangement links TRBV5-1 to TRBJ2-1; a possible D gene is TRBD1 (6 bases). The ends were cut back, 3 bases at V and 9 bases at J, with 19 bases in the middle. The CDR3 length is 15 residues. Germline assignment: CDR1 SGHRS and CDR2 YFSETQ. CDR3 DNA sequence: TGCGCCAGCAGCTCTGGGGACACCAGCGCGGGTGAGCAGTTCTTC. This gives the protein CASSSGDTSAGEQFF.

The V call is TRBV28, the J call TRBJ2-2, with a tentative D call TRBD1 (6 bases). The CDR3 loop spans 15 amino acids. Trimming took off 7 bases at V and 4 bases at J, with 16 bases between the two ends. The V gene's germline CDR1 is MDHEN and CDR2 SYDVKM. This chain's CDR3 is CASTLGGSGTGELFF. CDR3 bases: TGTGCCAGCACCCTAGGGGGTTCGGGCACCGGGGAGCTGTTTTTT. The variable domain in full, with the rest retrieved from reference TRBV28 and TRBJ2-2, is DVKVTQSSRYLVKRTGEKVFLECVQDMDHENMFWYRQDPGLGLRLIYFSYDVKMKEKGDIPEGYSVSREKKERFSLILESASTNQTSMYLCASTLGGSGTGELFFGEGSRLTVL.

This chain uses TRBV7-9 with TRBJ2-5; 12 bases fit TRBD2. The DNA end is more similar to TRBJ2-7, so the J call may be wrong. This CDR3 contains 15 residues. CDR1 is SEHNR and CDR2 is FQNEAQ in the germline V gene (reference sequence). CDR3 sequence: CASTEGTSGSYEQYF. Written as DNA, the CDR3 is TGTGCCAGCACCGAAGGGACTAGCGGGTCCTACGAGCAGTACTTC.

The sample holds a few counts of this clone. V is TRBV4-3 and J is TRBJ2-1; 7 bases are shared with TRBD2. The germline V gene encodes CDR1 LGHNA and CDR2 YSLEER. There are 13 residues in the CDR3. J lost 8 bases, V lost 4 bases, and 5 bases had no gene match. DNA for the CDR3: TGCGCCAGCAGCCGGCTAGCGGAGGATGAGCAGTTCTTC. Encoded protein: CASSRLAEDEQFF.

In its sample, this clone was seen once. The rearrangement joins TRBV30 to TRBJ1-4; D is unclear. The CDR3 is 13 amino acids. CDR1 and CDR2 (germline): GTSNPN, SVGIG (reference sequence). V lost 4 bases to trimming and J lost 3 bases, with 9 bases between them. CDR3 DNA: TGTGCCTGGACCCCCCGGTCTAATGAAAAACTGTTTTTT. Translating gives CAWTPRSNEKLFF.

The chain links TRBV4-1 to TRBJ2-2; TRBD1 aligns across 10 bases. The CDR3 has 16 residues. The V gene's germline CDR1 is MGHRA and CDR2 YSYEKL. Trimming cost V 1 base and J 4 bases; bases outside gene matches: 3. The CDR3 loop reads CASSQGWTGGTGELFF. In DNA, the CDR3 is TGCGCCAGCAGCCAAGGGTGGACAGGGGGCACCGGGGAGCTGTTTTTT.

The chain couples TRBV19 to TRBJ1-3, with 10 bases fitting TRBD1. This CDR3 region has 17 residues. The V gene's germline CDR1 is LNHDA and CDR2 SQIVND (reference sequence). V gave up 6 bases and J gave up 0 bases; unmatched junction bases: 8. The CDR3 reads CASSRLTGGHSGNTIYF. The CDR3 nucleotides are TGTGCCAGTAGCCGACTGACAGGGGGCCACTCTGGAAACACCATATATTTT.

The CDR3 spells CASSPPGAGDTEAFF. CDR3 coding DNA: TGTGCCAGCAGCCCACCTGGGGCAGGGGACACTGAAGCTTTCTTT. The V and J genes are TRBV7-9 and TRBJ1-1; D perhaps matches TRBD1 (6 bases). Germline CDR1 and CDR2: SEHNR and FQNEAQ (reference sequence). The length of the CDR3 is 15 residues. V lost 5 bases, J lost 3 bases, and 16 bases lay in between.

V gene TRBV19 combines with J gene TRBJ2-7; TRBD1 agrees at 10 bases. Per the germline V gene, CDR1 is LNHDA and CDR2 is SQIVND (reference sequence). J lost 5 bases, V lost 4 bases, and 8 bases had no gene match. The length of the CDR3 is 15 residues. The CDR3: CASSRGQGRFNEQYF. CDR3 nucleotides: TGTGCCAGTAGTAGGGGACAGGGGAGGTTCAACGAGCAGTACTTC.

The chain is built from TRBV14 and TRBJ2-3; unclear D gene. The CDR3 consists of 17 residues. V was cut by 0 bases and J by 0 bases, with 13 bases left in between. Germline assignment: CDR1 SGHDN and CDR2 FVKESK. The CDR3 DNA is TGTGCCAGCAGCCAAGATTGGGCACGCGCAAGCACAGATACGCAGTATTTT. Amino acids: CASSQDWARASTDTQYF. Full variable domain (remainder filled in from reference TRBV14 and TRBJ2-3): EAGVTQFPSHSVIEKGQTVTLRCDPISGHDNLYWYRRVMGKEIKFLLHFVKESKQDESGMPNNRFLAERTGGTYSTLKVQPAELEDSGVYFCASSQDWARASTDTQYFGPGTRLTVL.

V gene TRBV5-1 combines with J gene TRBJ1-6, with D possibly being TRBD1 (5 bases). CDR3 length: 16 amino acids. CDR1 is SGHRS, CDR2 YFSETQ, per germline. The V gene lost 0 bases and the J gene lost 1 base, with 8 bases spanning the gap. The CDR3 protein is CASSLAGMSYNSPLHF. The CDR3 DNA is TGCGCCAGCAGCTTGGCAGGGATGTCCTATAATTCACCCCTCCACTTT.

The rearrangement links TRBV2 to TRBJ2-7; a possible D gene is TRBD1 (5 bases). V dropped 7 bases and J dropped 1 base, with 20 bases sitting between them. This CDR3 is built from 16 residues. Germline V gene sequence: CDR1 SNHLY, CDR2 FYNNEI. The CDR3 region is CASTRQGSILSYEQYF. The CDR3 nucleotides are TGTGCCAGCACTCGGCAGGGTTCTATATTATCCTACGAGCAGTACTTC.

This chain joins TRBV7-9 and TRBJ2-5, with 11 bases matching TRBD2. The V and J ends lost 3 bases and 3 bases, in that order; junction bases with no gene match: 0. CDR3 length: 14 residues. Germline V CDR1 and CDR2: SEHNR, FQNEAQ (reference sequence). CDR3 DNA: TGTGCCAGCAGCTTGGGACTAGCGGAAGAGACCCAGTACTTC. Encoded protein: CASSLGLAEETQYF.

This clone was seen only a few times. The chain recombines TRBV11-2 with TRBJ2-1, with 11 bases aligning to TRBD2. Germline V lookup: CDR1 SGHAT, CDR2 FQNNGV. This CDR3 region has 15 residues. The J segment lost 6 bases and the V segment lost 6 bases, leaving 7 bases of the junction unmatched. The chain's CDR3 is CASSYSGRVSNEQFF. CDR3 in DNA: TGTGCCAGCAGTTATAGCGGGAGGGTTAGCAATGAGCAGTTCTTC.

This chain uses TRBV9 with TRBJ2-3, with TRBD1 as a possible D gene (5 bases). This CDR3 has 14 residues. Germline-derived CDR1 and CDR2 are SGDLS and YYNGEE. Trimming shortened V by 4 bases and J by 2 bases, and 11 bases separated the two germline ends. CDR3 bases: TGTGCCAGCAGCTCCAGACAGACCACAGATACGCAGTATTTT. This codes for CASSSRQTTDTQYF.

V usage is TRBV11-2 and J usage is TRBJ2-3, with TRBD2 identical over 7 bases. Germline CDR1 is SGHAT and CDR2 is FQNNGV. The ends lost 5 bases at V and 2 bases at J; junction bases unmatched: 10. The CDR3 loop spans 16 amino acids. This CDR3 is CASSPTRRGNTDTQYF. The CDR3 region has the DNA TGTGCCAGCAGCCCGACTCGGCGGGGGAACACAGATACGCAGTATTTT.

This clone appeared a single time. The genes are TRBV19 and TRBJ1-5; 9 bases are shared with TRBD1. Germline V gives CDR1 LNHDA, CDR2 SQIVND (reference sequence). The CDR3 contains 16 residues. Germline trimming cut 3 bases from V and 7 bases from J; bases unmatched to any gene: 10. CDR3 sequence: CASSIRPGTGHQPQHF. The DNA of the CDR3 is TGTGCCAGTAGTATTCGACCCGGGACAGGGCACCAGCCCCAGCATTTT.

This sequence joins TRBV28 and TRBJ2-7; 8 bases map to TRBD2. CDR1 and CDR2 (germline): MDHEN, SYDVKM. This CDR3 has 15 amino acids. J was trimmed by 4 bases and V by 5 bases; bases with no gene match: 10. The CDR3 bases are TGTGCCAGCAGTCCTAGCGGGCCCCTCGAATACGAGCAGTACTTC. Translated: CASSPSGPLEYEQYF.

The chain uses TRBV4-1 and TRBJ2-2, with 9 nucleotides matching TRBD1. The V segment lost 8 bases and the J segment 6 bases; nucleotides outside the gene matches: 7. This CDR3 contains 14 residues. Germline V gene data show CDR1 as MGHRA and CDR2 as YSYEKL. CDR3 sequence reads: CASSWTGAAGELFF. The CDR3 nucleotides read TGCGCCAGCTCCTGGACAGGGGCGGCCGGGGAGCTGTTTTTT.

V gene TRBV15 combines with J gene TRBJ2-7, with 11 nucleotides matching TRBD2. The CDR3 is made up of 15 amino acids. V shed 3 bases and J 0 bases; nucleotides not matched to a gene: 1. The germline V gene encodes CDR1 LNHNV and CDR2 YYDKDF (reference sequence). DNA of the CDR3: TGTGCCACCAGCAGCACTAGCGGGGGCTCCTACGAGCAGTACTTC. Its translation: CATSSTSGGSYEQYF.

This clone occurred a few times. The chain employs TRBV9 and TRBJ1-4, with unresolved D. The CDR3 sequence is 15 residues long. The germline gives CDR1 SGDLS, CDR2 YYNGEE. Trimming stripped 0 bases from V and 8 bases from J, with 14 bases between. Here the CDR3 reads CASSVDRLAGEKLFF. The DNA for the CDR3 is TGTGCCAGCAGCGTAGATAGGCTGGCCGGGGAAAAACTGTTTTTT.

The rearrangement uses TRBV18 and TRBJ2-1; TRBD2 matches 7 bases. The V segment lost 3 bases and the J segment 1 base; nucleotides outside the gene matches: 6. From germline, CDR1 is KGHSH and CDR2 LQKENI. The CDR3 has 16 amino acids. The CDR3 sequence is CASSPGGSSSYNEQFF. The CDR3 DNA sequence: TGTGCCAGCTCACCTGGCGGGAGTTCTTCCTACAATGAGCAGTTCTTC.